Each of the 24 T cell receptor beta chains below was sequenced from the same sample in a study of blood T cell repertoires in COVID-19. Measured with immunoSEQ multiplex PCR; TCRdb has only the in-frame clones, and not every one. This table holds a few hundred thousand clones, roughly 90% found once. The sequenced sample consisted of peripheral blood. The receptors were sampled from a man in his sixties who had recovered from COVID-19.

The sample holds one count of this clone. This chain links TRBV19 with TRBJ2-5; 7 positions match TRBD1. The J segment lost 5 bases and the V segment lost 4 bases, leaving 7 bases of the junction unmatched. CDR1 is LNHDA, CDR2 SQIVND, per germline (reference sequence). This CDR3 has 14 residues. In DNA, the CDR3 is TGTGCCAGTAGTACCGGACAGGCTGCGGAGACCCAGTACTTC. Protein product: CASSTGQAAETQYF.

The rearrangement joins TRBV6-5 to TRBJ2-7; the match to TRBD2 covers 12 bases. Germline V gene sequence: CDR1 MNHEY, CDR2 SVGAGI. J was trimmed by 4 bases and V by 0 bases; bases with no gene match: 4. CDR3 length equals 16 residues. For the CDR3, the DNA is TGTGCCAGCAGTTACTCTTCCGGACTAGCGGGGTACGAGCAGTACTTC. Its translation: CASSYSSGLAGYEQYF.

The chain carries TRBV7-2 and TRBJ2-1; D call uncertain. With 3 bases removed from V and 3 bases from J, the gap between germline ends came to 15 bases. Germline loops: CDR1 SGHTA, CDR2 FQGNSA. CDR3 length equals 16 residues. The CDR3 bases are TGTGCCAGCAGCTTCGATTTTTCTACTTTCTACAATGAGCAGTTCTTC. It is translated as CASSFDFSTFYNEQFF.

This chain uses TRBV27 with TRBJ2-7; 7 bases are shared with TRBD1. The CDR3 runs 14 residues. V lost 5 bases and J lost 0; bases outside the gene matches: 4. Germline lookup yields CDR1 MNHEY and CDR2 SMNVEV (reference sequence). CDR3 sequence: CASSPGQSSYEQYF. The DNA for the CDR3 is TGTGCCAGCAGTCCGGGACAGAGCTCCTACGAGCAGTACTTC.

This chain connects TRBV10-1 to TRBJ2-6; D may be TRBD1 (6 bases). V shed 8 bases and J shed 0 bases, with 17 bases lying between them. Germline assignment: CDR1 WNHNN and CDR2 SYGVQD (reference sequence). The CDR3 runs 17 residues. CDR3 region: CASPDRDTDSGANVLTF. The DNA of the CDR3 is TGCGCCAGCCCTGACCGGGACACTGACTCTGGGGCCAACGTCCTGACTTTC.

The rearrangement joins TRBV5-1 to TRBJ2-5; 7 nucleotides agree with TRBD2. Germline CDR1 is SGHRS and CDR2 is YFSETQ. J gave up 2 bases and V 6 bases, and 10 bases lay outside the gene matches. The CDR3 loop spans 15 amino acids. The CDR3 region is CASTIWRGSQETQYF. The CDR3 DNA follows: TGCGCCAGCACCATATGGCGGGGGAGTCAAGAGACCCAGTACTTC.

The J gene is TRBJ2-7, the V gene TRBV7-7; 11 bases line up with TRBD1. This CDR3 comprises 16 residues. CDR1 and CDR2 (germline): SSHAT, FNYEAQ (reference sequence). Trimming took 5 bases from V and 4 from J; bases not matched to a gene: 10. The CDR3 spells CASSPGGTGGAYEQYF. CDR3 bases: TGTGCCAGCAGCCCGGGCGGGACAGGGGGGGCTTACGAGCAGTACTTC.

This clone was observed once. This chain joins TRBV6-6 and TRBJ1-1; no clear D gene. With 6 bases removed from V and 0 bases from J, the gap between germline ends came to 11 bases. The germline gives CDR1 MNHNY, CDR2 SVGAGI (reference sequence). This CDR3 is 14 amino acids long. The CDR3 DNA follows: TGTGCCAGCAGCATCGGGTCGATGAACACTGAAGCTTTCTTT. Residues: CASSIGSMNTEAFF.

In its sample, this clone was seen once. In DNA, the CDR3 is TGTGCCAGCAGCTTACAGGGGAGCACTGAAGCTTTCTTT. Amino acids: CASSLQGSTEAFF. This chain links TRBV7-7 with TRBJ1-1; perhaps TRBD1 as D (6 bases). CDR3 length: 13 amino acids. Germline V gene data show CDR1 as SSHAT and CDR2 as FNYEAQ (reference sequence). V lost 2 bases and J 4 bases, leaving 8 bases between the germline ends.

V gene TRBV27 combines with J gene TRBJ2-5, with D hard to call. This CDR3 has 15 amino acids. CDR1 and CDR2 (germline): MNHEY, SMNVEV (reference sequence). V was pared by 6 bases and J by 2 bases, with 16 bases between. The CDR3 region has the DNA TGTGCCAGCAGGAAGCAGCCTCCGGGTCAAGAGACCCAGTACTTC. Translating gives CASRKQPPGQETQYF.

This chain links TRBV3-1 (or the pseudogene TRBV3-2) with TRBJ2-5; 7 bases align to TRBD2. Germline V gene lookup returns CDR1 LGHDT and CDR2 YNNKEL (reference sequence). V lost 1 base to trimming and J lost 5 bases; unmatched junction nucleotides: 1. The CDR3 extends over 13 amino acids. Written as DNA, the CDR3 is TGTGCCAGCAGCCAAGCCGGGAGGGAGACCCAGTACTTC. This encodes CASSQAGRETQYF.

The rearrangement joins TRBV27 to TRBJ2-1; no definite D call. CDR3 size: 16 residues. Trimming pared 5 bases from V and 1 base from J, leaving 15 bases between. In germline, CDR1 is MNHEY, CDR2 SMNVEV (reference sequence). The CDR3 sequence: CASSPATPPSYNEQFF. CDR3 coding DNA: TGTGCCAGCAGTCCAGCGACCCCTCCTTCCTACAATGAGCAGTTCTTC.

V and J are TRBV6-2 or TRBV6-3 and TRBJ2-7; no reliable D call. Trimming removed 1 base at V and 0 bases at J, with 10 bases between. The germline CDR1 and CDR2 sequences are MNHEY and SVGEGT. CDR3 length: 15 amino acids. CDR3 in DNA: TGTGCCAGCAGTTACTTCCTAGATGCCTCCTACGAGCAGTACTTC. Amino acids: CASSYFLDASYEQYF.

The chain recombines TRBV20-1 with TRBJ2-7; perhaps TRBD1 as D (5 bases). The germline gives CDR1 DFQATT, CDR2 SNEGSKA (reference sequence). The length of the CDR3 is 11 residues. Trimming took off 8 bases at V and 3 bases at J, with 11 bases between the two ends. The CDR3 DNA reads TGCAGTCCAGGGAAACTCTACGAGCAGTACTTC. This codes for CSPGKLYEQYF.

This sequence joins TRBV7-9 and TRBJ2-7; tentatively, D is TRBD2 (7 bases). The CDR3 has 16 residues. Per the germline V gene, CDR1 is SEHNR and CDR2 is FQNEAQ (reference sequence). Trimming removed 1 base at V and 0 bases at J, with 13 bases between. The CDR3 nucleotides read TGTGCCAGCAGCTTAGTGGGCGGGGGCAGCTCCTACGAGCAGTACTTC. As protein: CASSLVGGGSSYEQYF.

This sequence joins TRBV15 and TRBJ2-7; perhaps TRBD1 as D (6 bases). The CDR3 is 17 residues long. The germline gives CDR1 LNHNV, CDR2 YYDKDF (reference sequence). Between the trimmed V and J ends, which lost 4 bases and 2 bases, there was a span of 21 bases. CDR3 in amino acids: CATSKETGGSMAYEQYF. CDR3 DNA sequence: TGTGCCACCAGCAAGGAGACAGGAGGATCAATGGCCTACGAGCAGTACTTC.

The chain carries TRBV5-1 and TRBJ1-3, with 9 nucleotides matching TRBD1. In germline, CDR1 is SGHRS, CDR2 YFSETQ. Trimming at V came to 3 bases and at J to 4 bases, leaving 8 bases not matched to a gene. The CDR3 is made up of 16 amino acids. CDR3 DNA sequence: TGCGCCAGCAGCTCGCCCGGGACAGGGTCCGGAAACACCATATATTTT. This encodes CASSSPGTGSGNTIYF. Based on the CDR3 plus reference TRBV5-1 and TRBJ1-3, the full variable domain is KAGVTQTPRYLIKTRGQQVTLSCSPISGHRSVSWYQQTPGQGLQFLFEYFSETQRNKGNFPGRFSGRQFSNSRSEMNVSTLELGDSALYLCASSSPGTGSGNTIYFGEGSWLTVV.

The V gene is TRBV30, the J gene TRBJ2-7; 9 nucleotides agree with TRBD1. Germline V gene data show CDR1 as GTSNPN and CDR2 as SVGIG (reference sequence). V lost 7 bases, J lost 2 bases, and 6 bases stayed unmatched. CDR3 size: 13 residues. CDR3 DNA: TGTGCCTTAACGGGACAGGGACCCTACGAGCAGTACTTC. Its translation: CALTGQGPYEQYF.

CDR3 sequence (DNA): TGTGCCAGTAGTATGACAGTAGACCAAGAGACCCAGTACTTC. It translates to CASSMTVDQETQYF. The rearrangement uses TRBV19 and TRBJ2-5, with D perhaps TRBD1 (5 bases). Trimming pared 3 bases from V and 0 bases from J, leaving 8 bases between. CDR3 length: 14 amino acids. CDR1 is LNHDA and CDR2 is SQIVND in the germline V gene (reference sequence).

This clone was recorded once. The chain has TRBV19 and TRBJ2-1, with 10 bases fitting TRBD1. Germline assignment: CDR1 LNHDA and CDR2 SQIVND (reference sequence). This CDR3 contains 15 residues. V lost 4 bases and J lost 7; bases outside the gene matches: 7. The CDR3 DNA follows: TGTGCCAGTAGTACCGGGACAGGGGTGGGGAATGAGCAGTTCTTC. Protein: CASSTGTGVGNEQFF.

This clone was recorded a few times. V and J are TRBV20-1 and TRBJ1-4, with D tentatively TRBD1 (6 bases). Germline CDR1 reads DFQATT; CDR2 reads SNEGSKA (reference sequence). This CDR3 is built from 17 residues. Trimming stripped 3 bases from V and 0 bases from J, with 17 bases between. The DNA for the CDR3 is TGCAGTGCTAGTCAGGGGCGCATCGGTTCAACTAATGAAAAACTGTTTTTT. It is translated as CSASQGRIGSTNEKLFF.

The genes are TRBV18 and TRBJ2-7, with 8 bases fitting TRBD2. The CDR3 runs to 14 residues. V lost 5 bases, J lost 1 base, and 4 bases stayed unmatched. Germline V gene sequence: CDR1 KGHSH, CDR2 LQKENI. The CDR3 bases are TGTGCCAGCTCAACTAGCGGCACGTCCTACGAGCAGTACTTC. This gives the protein CASSTSGTSYEQYF.

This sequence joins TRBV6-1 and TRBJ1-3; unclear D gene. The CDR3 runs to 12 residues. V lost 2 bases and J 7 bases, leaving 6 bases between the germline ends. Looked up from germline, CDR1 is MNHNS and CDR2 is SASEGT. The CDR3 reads CASSELGNTIYF. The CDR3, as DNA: TGTGCCAGCAGTGAATTGGGCAACACCATATATTTT.

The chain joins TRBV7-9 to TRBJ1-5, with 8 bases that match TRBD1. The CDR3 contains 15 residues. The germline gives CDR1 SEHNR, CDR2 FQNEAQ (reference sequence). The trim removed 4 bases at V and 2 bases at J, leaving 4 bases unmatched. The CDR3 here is CASSYDRGGNQPQHF. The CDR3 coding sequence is TGTGCCAGCAGCTATGACAGGGGTGGCAATCAGCCCCAGCATTTT.